What follows is one T cell receptor (beta chain) and its context. This CDR3 spans 14 amino acids. Germline CDR1 SEHNR, CDR2 FQNEAQ (reference sequence). Trimming cost V 2 bases and J 4 bases, with 11 bases left between them. Sequenced by immunoSEQ multiplex PCR; TCRdb stores in-frame clones only, minus some. This table holds under 450,000 clones, approximately 90% found once. The sample comes from a study of blood T cell repertoires in COVID-19. The clonotype comes from a woman aged 40-49 years who had been exposed to COVID-19. Material for sequencing was PBMCs or T cells enriched from blood (not recorded which). The chain recombines TRBV7-9 with TRBJ1-2; weak D call: TRBD1 (5 bases). DNA of the CDR3: TGTGCCAGCAGCTTATCATCAGGGCCCTATGGCTACACCTTC. Translating it yields CASSLSSGPYGYTF.